These 20 T cell receptor beta chains were all obtained from the same sample, sequenced in a study of regulatory T cells in long-lasting Graves disease. HTBI primers from iRepertoire and Arm-PCR of CDR3 regions yielded the TCR beta libraries. TCRdb independently ran MiXCR on the multiplex PCR reads; one entry per CDR3 protein. This sample carries about 540,000 distinct CDR3 sequences, approximately 15% of them seen once, and the ten largest clones take 10%. Time point: newly diagnosed GD, antithyroid drugs for less than 3 months. Scientists built the TCR library using RNA that was extracted from PBMCs. The same data also contributed to another study, on T cells in Graves' hyperthyroidism and ophthalmopathy.

Material: peripheral blood mononuclear cells (PBMCs), obtained at new diagnosis, from a patient treated with antithyroid drugs. The receptors shown here come from a man in his thirties or forties with Graves disease.

This clonotype was seen many times. The CDR3, as DNA: TGTGCCAGCAGAGGGACAGGGGCGGTAGATGAGCAGTTCTTC. Its protein product is CASRGTGAVDEQFF. The rearrangement uses TRBV27 and TRBJ2-1, with 10 bases that match TRBD1. V dropped 6 bases and J dropped 8; count of bases not matched to a gene: 7. Germline CDR1 reads MNHEY; CDR2 reads SMNVEV (reference sequence). This CDR3 comprises 14 residues.

This clonotype was seen ten or more times. This chain connects TRBV19 to TRBJ1-5; unclear D gene. Germline CDR1 LNHDA, CDR2 SQIVND (reference sequence). The CDR3 is made up of 13 amino acids. V was clipped by 8 bases and J by 0 bases, with 8 bases between them. The CDR3 sequence: CASLQYSNQPQHF. The CDR3 DNA is TGTGCCAGTCTTCAGTATAGCAATCAGCCCCAGCATTTT. The entire variable domain, with the rest obtained from reference TRBV19 and TRBJ1-5, is as follows: DGGITQSPKYLFRKEGQNVTLSCEQNLNHDAMYWYRQDPGQGLRLIYYSQIVNDFQKGDIAEGYSVSREKKESFPLTVTSAQKNPTAFYLCASLQYSNQPQHFGDGTRLSIL.

This clonotype was seen a handful of times. The chain employs TRBV6-1 and TRBJ2-7; D remains unclear. This CDR3 has 13 residues. Trimming took off 7 bases at V and 5 bases at J, with 15 bases between the two ends. CDR1 and CDR2 from the germline V gene are MNHNS and SASEGT. CDR3 nucleotide sequence: TGTGCCAGCAATTCTTATACGTCCCACGAGCAGTACTTC. Protein product: CASNSYTSHEQYF.

The table lists this clonotype with many counts. The chain uses TRBV2 and TRBJ2-7; D might be TRBD2 (5 bases). The germline V gene has CDR1 SNHLY and CDR2 FYNNEI. The V gene lost 7 bases and the J gene lost 2 bases, with 9 bases spanning the gap. The CDR3 runs 12 residues. The CDR3 DNA follows: TGTGCCAGCAAGCGGAATACCTACGAGCAGTACTTC. This encodes CASKRNTYEQYF.

The chain uses TRBV12-3 or TRBV12-4 and TRBJ2-2; D gene uncertain. The CDR3 has 11 amino acids. Trimming stripped 5 bases from V and 7 bases from J, with 5 bases between. The CDR3 DNA follows: TGTGCCAGCAGTGTACTCGGGGAGCTGTTTTTT. This codes for CASSVLGELFF.

This clonotype showed up many times. V gene TRBV12-3 or TRBV12-4 combines with J gene TRBJ1-3; no firm D call. The CDR3 sequence is 14 residues long. V lost 5 bases, J lost 2 bases, and 10 bases lay in between. The CDR3 DNA reads TGTGCCAGCAGTCCCCTCATGGCTGGAAACACCATATATTTT. This sequence encodes CASSPLMAGNTIYF.

This clonotype was detected many times. CDR3 in DNA: TGTGCCATCGGGGACAGGGAGACAGATACGCAGTATTTT. This encodes CAIGDRETDTQYF. This chain connects TRBV10-3 to TRBJ2-3, with 9 bases lining up with TRBD1. The CDR3 loop spans 13 amino acids. CDR1 ENHRY and CDR2 SYGVKD come from the germline V gene. Trimming cost V 8 bases and J 3 bases; bases outside gene matches: 3.

The sample holds many counts of this clonotype. J is TRBJ2-6 and V is TRBV6-1; unclear D gene. Trimming left V 10 bases short and J 1 base short, with 11 bases between. The CDR3 covers 14 residues. The germline V gene has CDR1 MNHNS and CDR2 SASEGT. The CDR3 DNA sequence: TGTGCCACCACCTTGGCGTCTGGGGCCAACGTCCTGACTTTC. It encodes CATTLASGANVLTF.

This clonotype has a handful of counts. V gene TRBV19 combines with J gene TRBJ2-1; D is perhaps TRBD2 (6 bases). Germline V CDR1 and CDR2: LNHDA, SQIVND (reference sequence). Trimming shortened V by 5 bases and J by 0 bases, and 14 bases separated the two germline ends. This CDR3 contains 16 residues. Here the CDR3 reads CASSATSFHSYNEQFF. The CDR3 DNA is TGTGCCAGTAGTGCCACTAGCTTCCACTCCTACAATGAGCAGTTCTTC.

The sample holds many counts of this clonotype. This chain links TRBV2 with TRBJ1-6; perhaps TRBD1 as D (5 bases). This CDR3 comprises 14 residues. From germline, CDR1 is SNHLY and CDR2 FYNNEI. Trimming shortened V by 7 bases and J by 6 bases, and 13 bases separated the two germline ends. CDR3 nucleotide sequence: TGTGCCAGCACCTCGGGACGGATTAATTCACCCCTCCACTTT. Encoded protein: CASTSGRINSPLHF.

This clonotype has only a few counts. V usage is TRBV5-1 and J usage is TRBJ2-1; TRBD1 matches 8 bases. The CDR3 totals 15 residues. Germline trimming cut 5 bases from V and 0 bases from J; bases unmatched to any gene: 4. Germline CDR1 is SGHRS and CDR2 is YFSETQ. DNA for the CDR3: TGCGCCAGCAGTACAGGGGGGAGCTCCTACAATGAGCAGTTCTTC. This encodes CASSTGGSSYNEQFF.

Remarks on this clonotype: Just one base apart from a much larger clone, this may be a read error. This chain connects TRBV6-1 to TRBJ1-4; possibly TRBD1 for D (6 bases). Germline assignment: CDR1 MNHNS and CDR2 SASEGT. The CDR3 is 14 residues long. CDR3: CASRPDSVNEKPFF. CDR3 bases: TGTGCCAGCAGGCCGGACAGCGTCAACGAAAAACCGTTTTTT.

This clonotype has a count of ten or more. V is TRBV9 and J is TRBJ2-5; tentative D call: TRBD1 (6 bases). Germline V lookup: CDR1 SGDLS, CDR2 YYNGEE. The CDR3 covers 13 residues. V was clipped by 3 bases and J by 4 bases, with 10 bases between them. CDR3 nucleotides: TGTGCCAGCAGCGAGGGACAAGCAGAGACCCAGTACTTC. It codes for CASSEGQAETQYF.

The rearrangement links TRBV3-1 to TRBJ2-1; TRBD2 agrees at 10 bases. CDR1 and CDR2 from the germline V gene are LGHDT and YNNKEL (reference sequence). This CDR3 has 15 residues. Germline trimming cut 5 bases from V and 7 bases from J; bases unmatched to any gene: 8. The CDR3 reads CASSSSGGAYNEQFF. In DNA, the CDR3 is TGTGCCAGCAGCTCCAGCGGGGGGGCTTATAATGAGCAGTTCTTC.

This clonotype was seen repeatedly, ten times or more. V gene TRBV11-2 combines with J gene TRBJ2-1; D is ambiguous. CDR1 is SGHAT, CDR2 FQNNGV, per germline. The CDR3 is made up of 14 amino acids. V gave up 1 base and J gave up 9 bases, with 13 bases separating them. The CDR3 nucleotides read TGTGCCAGCAGCTTAGGGCTAGGACCAGGTGAGCAGTTCTTC. Translating it yields CASSLGLGPGEQFF.

This clonotype showed up just a few times. The V gene is TRBV2, the J gene TRBJ2-7; D perhaps matches TRBD2 (6 bases). Deletions cut 6 bases from V and 5 bases from J, with 17 bases between. Germline CDR1 reads SNHLY; CDR2 reads FYNNEI. CDR3 length: 14 residues. The chain's CDR3 is CASRSEGLNDEQYF. DNA for the CDR3: TGTGCCAGCAGGTCGGAGGGGCTAAACGACGAGCAGTACTTC.

This clonotype showed up many times. The chain has TRBV20-1 and TRBJ2-7; 12 bases line up with TRBD2. The germline V gene has CDR1 DFQATT and CDR2 SNEGSKA (reference sequence). The CDR3 length is 14 residues. The V segment lost 2 bases and the J segment 5 bases; nucleotides outside the gene matches: 4. CDR3 bases: TGCAGTGCTAGACTAGCGGGAGGGGGGAACGAGCAGTACTTC. Translated, it gives CSARLAGGGNEQYF.

The chain joins TRBV20-1 to TRBJ2-3; 13 bases fit TRBD2. This CDR3 comprises 17 residues. Germline CDR1 and CDR2: DFQATT and SNEGSKA (reference sequence). The trim removed 3 bases at V and 4 bases at J, leaving 10 bases unmatched. The CDR3 nucleotides read TGCAGTGCTAGCCGCCCGACTAGCGGGAGGATGGCAGATACGCAGTATTTT. Residues: CSASRPTSGRMADTQYF.

In this sample, this clonotype turned up many times. The chain joins TRBV11-2 to TRBJ2-1; D unclear. CDR1 and CDR2 from the germline V gene are SGHAT and FQNNGV. The CDR3 loop spans 15 amino acids. Between the trimmed V and J ends, which lost 1 base and 5 bases, there was a span of 12 bases. The CDR3 DNA reads TGTGCCAGCAGCTTAGTGGCGGTCTTGCACAATGAGCAGTTCTTC. This sequence encodes CASSLVAVLHNEQFF.

This clonotype was seen many times. The J gene is TRBJ2-1, the V gene TRBV12-3 or TRBV12-4; perhaps D is TRBD1 or TRBD2 (5 bases each). Trimming shortened V by 5 bases and J by 5 bases, and 22 bases separated the two germline ends. The CDR3 has 17 amino acids. CDR3 coding DNA: TGTGCCAGCAGTGGCCTTGAGGGGAATAGAGCCCACAATGAGCAGTTCTTC. Translating gives CASSGLEGNRAHNEQFF.